This T cell receptor (beta chain) was found in a study of OX40 agonist ivuxolimab in advanced cancers. Overall study: Patients were treated with intravenous ivuxolimab, dosed at 0.01 to 10 mg/kg and infused every 2 weeks.

V dropped 5 bases and J dropped 8; count of bases not matched to a gene: 8. Per the germline V gene, CDR1 is SGHNT and CDR2 is YENEEA. The CDR3 runs 14 residues. Patients were excluded for autoimmune disease history or systemic immunosuppression. Sequencing used immunoSEQ multiplex PCR; TCRdb keeps in-frame clones, though not all of them. The data contain 55,000 to 70,000 clones, around four fifths of them singletons. Study-wide points: Both blood CD4+ and CD8+ T cells showed clonal growth by week 6 at 0.1 to 3.0 mg/kg. CD8+ T cells averaged more expanded clones than CD4+.

This clone is a singleton in its sample. Its antigen is unknown. The sequencing here drew on CD4+ or CD8+ T cells sorted from blood, taken in a trial of the OX40 agonist ivuxolimab. This TCR was recovered from an adult with an advanced solid tumor such as melanoma, head and neck, liver or kidney cancer. The chain couples TRBV11-3 to TRBJ2-2, with 7 bases lining up with TRBD1. CDR3 sequence: CASSKGTVWGELFF. The CDR3 DNA follows: TGTGCCAGCAGCAAAGGGACAGTATGGGGGGAGCTGTTTTTT.